These T cell receptor beta chains were read from a single sample in a study of cytomegalovirus exposure and HLA in healthy donors. The table came from immunoSEQ multiplex PCR; TCRdb's copy has only in-frame clones and leaves some out. The sample lists about 170,000 clones, approximately 85% occurring once. Sequenced input: PBMCs. These receptors came from a man aged 25-45 years in good health and CMV-seropositive. Both conserved end residues are part of each CDR3. A D gene is named only where the DNA matches it firmly. Part of the rows lack a size; the others show once, few, many or a class for expanded clones.

J | D | size | V | DNA | CDR3
TRBJ2-3 | TRBD2 | - | TRBV18 | TGTGCCAGCTCACCAAGGGCCTCCGGGGGGACAGATACGCAGTATTTT | CASSPRASGGTDTQYF
TRBJ2-2 | TRBD2 | - | TRBV27 | TGTGCCAGCAGCGGTGGCGGGAGCACCGGGGAGCTGTTTTTT | CASSGGGSTGELFF
TRBJ1-5 | - | - | TRBV4-1 | TGCGCCAGCAGCCAAGACCTAGGGAGCGGACAGCCCCAGCATTTT | CASSQDLGSGQPQHF
TRBJ2-3 | TRBD1 | - | TRBV5-1 | TGCGCCAGCACCATTGAGGGACAGTCCTATACGCAGTATTTT | CASTIEGQSYTQYF
TRBJ2-7 | TRBD1 | few | TRBV7-9 | TGTGCCAGCAGCCCCCTTCCCCGGGACAGTCACTACGAGCAGTACTTC | CASSPLPRDSHYEQYF
TRBJ2-3 | - | - | TRBV4-3 | TGCGCCAGCAGCCAAGGGCCCGATTCCACAGATACGCAGTATTTT | CASSQGPDSTDTQYF
TRBJ2-3 | - | - | TRBV7-2 | TGTGCCAGCAGCGCTCTAAGCGGGAGCACAGATACGCAGTATTTT | CASSALSGSTDTQYF
TRBJ1-2 | TRBD1 | - | TRBV7-2 | TGTGCCAGCAGCTTTATACCGGGACAGGGAATTGGCTACACCTTC | CASSFIPGQGIGYTF
TRBJ2-3 | - | - | TRBV6-1 | TGTGCCAGCAGCCAGCGGCAACGCACAGATACGCAGTATTTT | CASSQRQRTDTQYF
TRBJ2-1 | TRBD2 | - | TRBV10-1 | TGCGCCAGCAGTGGGTCCGGGACTAGCGGGAGAAAGGAGCAGTTCTTC | CASSGSGTSGRKEQFF
TRBJ1-6 | - | - | TRBV5-1 | TGCGCCAGCAGCTTGGAGACACCCTATAATTCACCCCTCCACTTT | CASSLETPYNSPLHF
TRBJ2-2 | - | - | TRBV7-9 | TGTGCCAGCAGCCCCCTTACAGGGTATGCCGGGGAGCTGTTTTTT | CASSPLTGYAGELFF
TRBJ2-1 | TRBD2 | - | TRBV4-3 | TGCGCCAGCAGCCACCGAGCGGGAGGTACGAATGAGCAGTTCTTC | CASSHRAGGTNEQFF
TRBJ1-2 | - | - | TRBV5-6 | TGTGCCAGCAGCTTGGTTCGAGCAGGGGATCGCTATGGCTACACCTTC | CASSLVRAGDRYGYTF
TRBJ2-3 | TRBD1 | - | TRBV27 | TGTGCCAGCAGGCCCGGGACAGGGTTGGCAGATACGCAGTATTTT | CASRPGTGLADTQYF
TRBJ2-5 | - | - | TRBV5-1 | TGCGCCAGCAGCCGGCTCCGGGGCCAAGAGACCCAGTACTTC | CASSRLRGQETQYF
TRBJ2-5 | TRBD1 | - | TRBV5-4 | TGTGCCAGCAGCTGGCAGACAGGGAGAATTCAGGAGACCCAGTACTTC | CASSWQTGRIQETQYF
TRBJ2-1 | - | - | TRBV7-2 | TGTGCCAGCAGCTTCCCCCCGGTCGAGCAGTTCTTC | CASSFPPVEQFF
TRBJ2-3 | - | - | TRBV9 | TGTGCCAGCAGCGTAGGCAGCGGTTACACAGATACGCAGTATTTT | CASSVGSGYTDTQYF
TRBJ1-1 | - | - | TRBV4-1 | TGCGCCAGCAGCCTAGGGGTTAGAGCTTTCTTT | CASSLGVRAFF
TRBJ2-7 | TRBD2 | - | TRBV2 | TGTGCCAGCAGTGCTCAGCGGGATTCCTCCGAGCAGTACTTC | CASSAQRDSSEQYF
TRBJ2-7 | TRBD2 | - | TRBV6-5 | TGTGCCAGCAGTTACGCCCGTGGGAGGGGCTACGAGCAGTACTTC | CASSYARGRGYEQYF
TRBJ2-3 | TRBD2 | - | TRBV6-1 | TGTGCCAGCAGCATGACTAGCGGAGGCACAGATACGCAGTATTTT | CASSMTSGGTDTQYF
TRBJ1-1 | - | - | TRBV2 | TGTGCCAGCAGTGATCCAGGTACGAACACTGAAGCTTTCTTT | CASSDPGTNTEAFF
TRBJ2-4 | - | - | TRBV5-1 | TGCGCCAGCAGCTTGGAGCGGAAAGACATTCAGTACTTC | CASSLERKDIQYF
TRBJ2-1 | TRBD2 | few | TRBV7-9 | TGTTCCAGCAGCCCCATAGCGGGAGGGCCCCTCTTC | CSSSPIAGGPLF
TRBJ1-2 | TRBD1 | - | TRBV19 | TGTGCCAGTAGTATTGAGACAGGGGACTATGGCTACACCTTC | CASSIETGDYGYTF
TRBJ1-1 | - | - | TRBV4-2 | TGTGCCAGCAGCCAGGAGGACAGACCCAATGCTTTCTTT | CASSQEDRPNAFF
TRBJ2-1 | TRBD2 | - | TRBV5-1 | TGCGCCAGCAGCTTGGAATTCGGCGGGGGCTCCTACAATGAGCAGTTCTTC | CASSLEFGGGSYNEQFF
TRBJ1-2 | - | - | TRBV18 | TGTGCCAGCTCACCACGACAAGAGGGAAATGGCTACACCTTC | CASSPRQEGNGYTF
TRBJ1-1 | TRBD1 | - | TRBV4-1 | TGCGCCAGCAGCCCGAGCTCAGGGGGTCTGATGAACACTGAAGCTTTCTTT | CASSPSSGGLMNTEAFF
TRBJ1-1 | TRBD1 | - | TRBV7-9 | TGTTCCAGCAGCGGGGACAGGGGATCAGGAACTGAAGCTTTCTTT | CSSSGDRGSGTEAFF
TRBJ2-7 | - | - | TRBV9 | TGTGCCAGCAGCCCCTCGGGAGCGGATACCTACGAGCAGTACTTC | CASSPSGADTYEQYF
TRBJ1-1 | - | - | TRBV19 | TGTGCCAGTAGTCTTCAAGGGGCCCGTGAAGCTTTCTTT | CASSLQGAREAFF
TRBJ2-6 | - | - | TRBV5-1 | TGCGCCAGCAGCTTGGACAGCTCTGGGGCCAACGTCCTGACTTTC | CASSLDSSGANVLTF
TRBJ2-5 | TRBD1 | - | TRBV2 | TGTGCCAGCAGCCCCGGACAGGGGGTTGAGACCCAGTACTTC | CASSPGQGVETQYF
TRBJ2-5 | TRBD2 | - | TRBV4-3 | TGCGCCAGCAGCCAAGGTCTTAGCGGGAGGCAAGAGACCCAGTACTTC | CASSQGLSGRQETQYF
TRBJ2-2 | - | - | TRBV5-1 | TGCGCCACCTCACCGTCTCAGGGGTCGAACACCGGGGAGCTGTTTTTT | CATSPSQGSNTGELFF
TRBJ2-1 | TRBD2 | - | TRBV14 | TGTGCCAGCAGCCATAATGAGCGGGAGAGGGGGATCTACAATGAGCAGTTCTTC | CASSHNERERGIYNEQFF
TRBJ2-5 | TRBD2 | - | TRBV11-2 | TGTGCCAGCAGCTTAGCGGGAGGGCCGGCGGAGACCCAGTACTTC | CASSLAGGPAETQYF
TRBJ2-7 | - | once | TRBV7-9 | TGTTCCAGCAGCGCCCCTGCGTCGAGCTCCTACGAGCAGTACTTC | CSSSAPASSSYEQYF